This T cell receptor (beta chain) was retrieved from a study of shared clonotypes between healthy human individuals. Germline assignment: CDR1 MNHEY and CDR2 SVGAGI. The V gene end was trimmed by 6 bases and the J gene end by 3 bases; junction bases not matched to a gene: 3. This CDR3 is built from 13 residues. HIV-negative, healthy adults without recent acute infections or vaccinations were the donors. Several immunoSEQ plates received, in even portions, the genomic DNA of each subset. Data came from immunoSEQ multiplex PCR; TCRdb stores just in-frame clones and leaves some out. The data hold some 2,500,000 clones, with 85% to 95% observed a single time.

V usage is TRBV6-5 and J usage is TRBJ2-7, with 9 nucleotides matching TRBD2. Sequenced: naive CD4+ T cells from PBMCs. The subset was: CD45RA+ positively selected. The TCR was taken from a man aged 18 to 29 in good health. Some clones in this sample may be carry-over from other donors' samples. DNA of the CDR3: TGTGCCAGCAGACTAGCGGGTAACTACGAGCAGTACTTC. Translation gives CASRLAGNYEQYF.